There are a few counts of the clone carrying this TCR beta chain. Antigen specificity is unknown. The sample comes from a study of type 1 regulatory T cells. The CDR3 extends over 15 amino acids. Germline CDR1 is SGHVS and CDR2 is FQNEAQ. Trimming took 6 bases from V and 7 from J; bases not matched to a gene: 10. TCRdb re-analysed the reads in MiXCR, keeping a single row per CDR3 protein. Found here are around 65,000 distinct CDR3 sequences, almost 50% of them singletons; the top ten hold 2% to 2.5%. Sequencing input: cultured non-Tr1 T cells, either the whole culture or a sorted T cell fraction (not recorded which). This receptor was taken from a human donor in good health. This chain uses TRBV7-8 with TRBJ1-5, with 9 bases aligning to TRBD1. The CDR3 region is CASRENTGGGQPQHF. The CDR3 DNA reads TGTGCCAGCAGGGAAAACACAGGGGGCGGGCAGCCCCAGCATTTT.